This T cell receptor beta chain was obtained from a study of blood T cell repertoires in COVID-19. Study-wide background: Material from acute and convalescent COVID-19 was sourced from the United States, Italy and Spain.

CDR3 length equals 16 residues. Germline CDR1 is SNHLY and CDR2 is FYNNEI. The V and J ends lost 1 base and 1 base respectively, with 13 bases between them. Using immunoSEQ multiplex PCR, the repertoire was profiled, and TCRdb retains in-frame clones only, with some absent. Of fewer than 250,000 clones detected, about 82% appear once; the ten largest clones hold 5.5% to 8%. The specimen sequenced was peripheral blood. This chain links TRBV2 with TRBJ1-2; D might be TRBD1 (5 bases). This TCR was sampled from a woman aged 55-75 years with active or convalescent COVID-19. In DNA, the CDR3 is TGTGCCAGCAGTGAAGTCCTGGGGAGGGGTAACTATGGCTACACCTTC. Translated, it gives CASSEVLGRGNYGYTF.